This TCR beta chain originates from a study of cytomegalovirus exposure and HLA in healthy donors (dated by TCRdb to about 2017). In the study overall: An earlier analysis of 550 to 700 of the donors reported 276 Gb of sequence data and 117 million unique TCR beta sequences from 150 million to 200 million T cells. An early release covering over 500 HLA-typed donors comprised around 300 gigabases of sequencing data and roughly 85 million unique TCR sequences. The genetic ancestry cluster associated with self-reported Caucasian donors included roughly 84% of the 398 genotyped donors. The study aimed to test whether cataloging public T cell receptors could reveal signatures of past pathogen exposure. Using immunosequencing, the study profiled T cell repertoires from fewer than 850 subjects and related those repertoires to cytomegalovirus serostatus. Along with the approximately 700-subject first cohort, a separate validation cohort of some 130 different subjects was used. To predict cytomegalovirus infection status, the study brought together high-throughput TCR immunosequencing, statistical association of individual TCRs with disease status, and machine learning. To study patterns of TCR occurrence, a later analysis re-analyzed previously published TCR beta repertoires from around 700 donors and added high-resolution HLA genotyping. Rather than using new phenotypic data, the later analysis identified candidate immune exposures from TCR beta sequences and from how often those sequences occurred across donors. To decide whether each TCR beta V gene segment behaved as functional or pseudogenic, an earlier analysis of several hundred of the donors relied on high-throughput TCR beta sequencing. Alongside the repertoire data, information on donor age, sex, ethnicity and CMV serostatus was compiled. In a later genetic analysis, genome-wide SNP genotypes for about 65% of the roughly 670 donors were used, and that subset was treated as a discovery cohort. All discovery cohort repertoires had been generated on a single sequencing platform. Class I and class II HLA loci were covered by the typing at four-digit resolution. The number of typed donors differed by locus: 629-630 for A, B, C, DRB1 and DQB1; approximately 530 for DQA1; 606 for DPA1; and about 470 for DPB1. Because of strong linkage in the cohort, roughly 5 DR-DQ haplotypes were treated as single units for association and clustering. Across around 400 genotyped donors of the cohort, an average of roughly 250,000 unique TCR beta nucleotide sequences per donor were sequenced, and around 20% of those sequences were non-productive. Overall study outcomes, separate from this receptor: For the cohort, immune exposure information was limited to CMV serostatus. Because HLA typing was missing for some donors at each locus, association tests included only the typed subset. A later analysis associated about 18,000 TCR beta sequences with specific HLA alleles at a false discovery rate of 0.05. An earlier analysis of around 540 of the donors showed that most TCR beta V segments appeared in productive rearrangements either about 90% or about 30% of the time, which broadly matched IMGT annotations. The sequencing pipeline was judged likely to have produced a cluster of highly shared sequence variants as a technical artifact. A later genetic analysis reported fewer N-insertions in productive TCRs among donors in an Asian-associated ancestry cluster than the roughly 640-donor mean. In a later analysis, HLA-associated TCR beta chains showed more clonal expansion and lower generation probabilities than non-associated chains that were equally common. In both the original and validation cohorts, the classifier was reported to diagnose cytomegalovirus status with high specificity and sensitivity. Because counts were too low, about 18 rarely observed V segments, including chromosome 9 orphons, were excluded from the earlier analysis of some 540 of the donors. A total of 150 to 200 TCR beta chains were listed by the study as associated with cytomegalovirus. Correlated functional status among segregating V segments might reflect linkage disequilibrium, but an unknown experimental factor could not be ruled out. A further reported finding was that TCR beta sequences accurately predicted the HLA-A and HLA-B alleles for most subjects in the first cohort. Across donors, most TCR sequences were observed very rarely, whereas some public TCRs were present in many individuals. According to a later analysis, most CMV-associated TCR beta chains appeared to be HLA-restricted, and the HLA associations seemed to be driven largely by CMV exposure. Some IMGT-functional V segments, including TRBV6-2 and TRBV6-3, could not be distinguished by the 87-base-pair reads and were therefore excluded. A later analysis reported that several top co-occurrence clusters appeared linked to parvovirus B19, influenza, CMV and Epstein-Barr virus. The presence/absence analyses assumed that sequencing depth was roughly uniform across donors, and that assumption may not be true. In a later analysis, the rate of TCR association differed among HLA loci, with DRB1 alleles having the most associated TCRs and HLA-C alleles having the fewest. A few of the identified cytomegalovirus-associated TCR beta chains were confirmed in vitro to be specific for cytomegalovirus antigens. V-gene and J-gene trimming of TCR beta chains was associated with a missense DCLRE1C variant in a later genetic analysis, and the association was replicated in an independent cohort. In this cohort, only TCR beta chains were sequenced, and detectable features were limited by the absence of alpha or paired-chain data. Assigning TCR associations to individual alleles was difficult when HLA alleles, especially DR and DQ, strongly co-occurred. The authors suggested that the approach could potentially be extended to other disease states and immunological phenotypes.

Library generation was performed with the immunoSEQ multiplex PCR assay. The multiplex PCR relied on a mix of 60 forward primers for TCR Vbeta segments and 13 reverse primers for TCR Jbeta segments. A multiplex PCR assay on genomic DNA amplified the CDR3 region of rearranged TCR beta genes. Amplified TCR beta libraries were sequenced as 87-base-pair reads on the Illumina HiSeq System. The study's own analysis went as follows. A later analysis counted approximately 74 million unique TCR beta chains across the 690 or so repertoires, and some 11 million of these chains were shared by at least two donors. Raw reads were error-corrected and collapsed into unique sequences by a nearest-neighbor algorithm in which closely related sequences were merged to remove PCR and sequencing errors. To assign V, D and J gene segments, CDR3 sequences were aligned to IMGT reference sequences. For a sequence to be retained, at least a six-nucleotide match to both a V gene segment and a J gene segment was required. A rearrangement was called productive if the CDR3 had no stop codons and remained in frame with V and J, and every other rearrangement was called non-productive. CDR3 was defined according to IMGT convention as the region running from the second conserved V-encoded cysteine to the conserved J-encoded phenylalanine. Sequences without an unambiguous match to a single V gene segment were excluded from the earlier analysis of 450 to 650 of the donors. In an earlier analysis of some 590 of the donors, a V segment was called functional when productive rearrangements were above 56.7%, and segregating when the standard deviation between donors exceeded 5%. To diagnose cytomegalovirus status from the catalog of TCR beta chain sequences, a statistical classification framework was built. In a later analysis, TCR nucleotide sequences were compared against IMGT/GENE-DB human TR gene sequences so that V and J genes could be assigned. In a later analysis, CDR3 sequences and most-parsimonious VDJ recombination scenarios were assigned using the TCRdist pipeline. A later analysis defined each TCR beta chain by its CDR3 amino acid sequence plus V-gene family, and excluded reads lacking a unique V-gene family. In a later analysis, a few hundred highly shared, low-generation-probability nucleotide sequences were removed to address suspected cross-contamination and a sequencing artifact. For each public chain, a later analysis derived a clonal expansion index from normalized ranks of inferred template counts within each repertoire. In a later analysis, generation probabilities were computed using a VDJ recombination model fitted to out-of-frame rearrangements, and the results were checked against IGoR. A later analysis scored TCR-TCR, TCR-HLA and TCR-CMV co-occurrence with hypergeometric tests, applying a repertoire-size bias correction to TCR pairs. To estimate false discovery rates, a later analysis permuted the HLA or CMV assignments 20 times. In a later analysis, co-occurring TCRs were grouped with DBSCAN, and TCRdist sequence similarity was added when clustering was performed within HLA-allele-positive subsets. For co-occurrence clustering, repertoires with fewer than 30,000 or more than 120,000 public chains were excluded, along with five repertoires with anomalous nucleotide sharing. TCRdb took over this immuneACCESS table, retaining in-frame rearrangements with V and J assigned. Such tables are incomplete; in checked studies, under half of the missing clones stem from an unresolved V gene, and the remainder is unexplained. Clone size and the V and J calls come from that table; the DNA yielded D and trimming. In all, the sample holds more than 85,000 clones, and roughly 69% of those were seen once. The ten largest make up about 5.7% of the sample.

The cohort was made up of around 720 healthy bone marrow donors. Cohort members were all nominally healthy when sampled, although unrecorded immune exposures were likely present. The donor tested CMV seropositive and was one of the 289 seropositive cohort members. Each donor provided a peripheral blood sample, and peripheral blood mononuclear cells were used for TCR beta sequencing. Genomic DNA extraction from the blood cell samples was performed with the Qiagen DNeasy Blood Extraction Kit. In regard to this clone: Its target antigen remains unknown. No base quality information exists; no much larger clone differs at one position.

From the cysteine through the phenylalanine, the CDR3 covers 13 amino acids. Only the CDR3 region is kept as DNA, spanning 39 bases read in frame from base 1. Trimming leaves V shorter by 11 bases and J shorter by 5 bases, with the junction holding 11 bases beyond the gene matches. CDR1 is given as ENHRY and CDR2 as SYGVKD, both from the germline V gene. The chain uses TRBV10-3 and TRBJ2-5; TRBD2 agrees with 7 junctional bases. Sequencing was done on a sample of PBMCs. This TCR was recovered from a woman between 65 and 79 years old in good health and CMV-seropositive. The nucleotides are TGTGCCTCCGGCGGGGGATCCGGGGAGACCCAGTACTTC. Its translation is CASGGGSGETQYF.